This T cell receptor (beta chain) was observed in a study of shared clonotypes between healthy human individuals. Across the whole study: Donors consisted of a couple of women and a few men between 18 and 49. Whole-study findings and limits: The sampled material consisted only of blood, and tissue repertoires are likely to differ.

Trimming removed 5 bases from V and 4 bases from J, with 11 bases in between. The CDR3 is made up of 13 amino acids. Germline V gene sequence: CDR1 MDHEN, CDR2 SYDVKM. Remarks on this clone: Its antigen is currently unknown.

TCRdb keeps only in-frame clones here, not all; method: immunoSEQ multiplex PCR. Among hundreds of thousands of clones listed, roughly 77% were seen once. The sample comprised PBMCs. The sequence came from a woman aged 40 to 50 in good health. Some clones in this sample may be carry-over from other donors' samples. The gene calls are TRBV28 and TRBJ1-2, with D possibly TRBD1 on 5 matching bases. In nucleotides, the CDR3 is TGTGCCAGCAGTCGCGGGGGGGGCTATGGCTACACCTTC. It yields the protein CASSRGGGYGYTF.